This T cell receptor (beta chain) emerged from a study of blood T cell repertoires in COVID-19. The protocol was immunoSEQ multiplex PCR, while the TCRdb copy is restricted to in-frame clones and leaves out a portion. The sample includes 120,000 to 150,000 clones, roughly 85% seen only once; the top ten take about 2.6%. Germline assignment: CDR1 MDHEN and CDR2 SYDVKM. This CDR3 spans 13 amino acids. Trimming took 6 bases from V and 7 from J, leaving 13 bases between them. This TCR derives from a human donor with acute or convalescent COVID-19. The donor label of this sample is uncertain. Sequenced sample: peripheral blood. The chain is built from TRBV28 and TRBJ2-1; D not certain. The CDR3 DNA is TGTGCCAGCAGCCCCCCGAATCGGAATGAGCAGTTCTTC. This encodes CASSPPNRNEQFF.